The table lists the clone carrying this T cell receptor beta chain with many counts. Its antigen is undetermined. The CDR3 totals 13 residues. The germline V gene encodes CDR1 LNHDA and CDR2 SQIVND (reference sequence). The V gene lost 4 bases and the J gene lost 4 bases, with 10 bases spanning the gap. This record belongs to a study of breast tumors, draining lymph nodes, adjacent tissues. TCRdb reprocessed the multiplex PCR reads with MiXCR, giving one entry per CDR3 protein. The repertoire holds 190,000 or so distinct CDR3 sequences, 31% seen once, with roughly 4.3% in the top ten. Overall study results and limits: Tumor repertoires ranked between lymph nodes and nontumor tissue in diversity, with V and J gene preferences. Luminal-like breast cancer showed significantly greater tumor-nontumor repertoire similarity than basal-like breast cancer did. Tumor T cell lymph node origin was a supported hypothesis, not proven. Most tumor T cells seemingly derive from lymph node, then expand in tumor.

Samples came from axillary lymph nodes draining the breast cancer. Sequenced input: axillary lymph node tissue. The TCR sequence derives from a female donor with breast cancer. Some clones in this sample may be carry-over from other donors' samples. V is TRBV19 and J is TRBJ1-2; D might be TRBD1 (6 bases). This CDR3 is CASSRGGIYGYTF. The CDR3 coding sequence is TGTGCCAGTAGTAGAGGGGGTATCTATGGCTACACCTTC.